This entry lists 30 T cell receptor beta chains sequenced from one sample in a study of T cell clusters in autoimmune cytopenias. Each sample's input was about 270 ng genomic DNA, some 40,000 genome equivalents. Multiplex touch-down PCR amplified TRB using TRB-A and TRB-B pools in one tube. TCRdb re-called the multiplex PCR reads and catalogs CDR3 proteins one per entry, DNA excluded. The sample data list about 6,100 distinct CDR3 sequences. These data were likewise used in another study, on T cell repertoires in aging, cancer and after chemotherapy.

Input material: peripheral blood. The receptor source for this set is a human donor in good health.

CDR3 in amino acids: CASSLGTEAFF. V and J are TRBV7-9 and TRBJ1-1. Germline CDR1 is SEHNR and CDR2 is FQNEAQ (reference sequence). The CDR3 is 11 amino acids.

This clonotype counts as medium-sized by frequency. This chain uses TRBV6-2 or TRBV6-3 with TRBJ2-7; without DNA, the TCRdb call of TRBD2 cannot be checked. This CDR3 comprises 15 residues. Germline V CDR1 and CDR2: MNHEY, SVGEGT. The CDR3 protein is CASRPGLAGAREQYF.

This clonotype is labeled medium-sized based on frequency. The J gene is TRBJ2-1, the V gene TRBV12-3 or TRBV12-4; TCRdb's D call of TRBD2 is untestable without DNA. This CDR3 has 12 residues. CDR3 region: CASSSGRDEQFF.

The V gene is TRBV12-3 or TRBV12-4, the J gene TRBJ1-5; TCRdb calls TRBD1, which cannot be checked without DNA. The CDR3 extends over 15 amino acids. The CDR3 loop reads CASSRTGFNNQPQHF.

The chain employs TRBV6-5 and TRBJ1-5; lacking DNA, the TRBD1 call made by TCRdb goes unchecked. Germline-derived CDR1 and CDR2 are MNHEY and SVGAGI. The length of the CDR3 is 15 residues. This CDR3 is CASSPRGTANQPQHF.

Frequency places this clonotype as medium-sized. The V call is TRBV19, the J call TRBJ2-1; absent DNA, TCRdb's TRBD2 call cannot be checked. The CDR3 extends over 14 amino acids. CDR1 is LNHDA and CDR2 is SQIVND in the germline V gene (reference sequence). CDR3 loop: CASSITTTYNEQFF.

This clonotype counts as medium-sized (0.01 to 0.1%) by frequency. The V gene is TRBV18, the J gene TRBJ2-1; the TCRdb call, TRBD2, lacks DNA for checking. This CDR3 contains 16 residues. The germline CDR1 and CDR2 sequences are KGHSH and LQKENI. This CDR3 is CASSPLTSEAYNEQFF.

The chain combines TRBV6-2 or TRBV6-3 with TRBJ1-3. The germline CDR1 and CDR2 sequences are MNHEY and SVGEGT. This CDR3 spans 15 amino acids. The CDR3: CASRYRDGSGNTIYF.

This chain's CDR3 is CSAREGWGRPYEQYF. The J gene is TRBJ2-7, the V gene TRBV20-1; without DNA, the TCRdb call of TRBD1 cannot be checked. CDR3 length: 15 residues. CDR1 is DFQATT, CDR2 SNEGSKA, per germline (reference sequence).

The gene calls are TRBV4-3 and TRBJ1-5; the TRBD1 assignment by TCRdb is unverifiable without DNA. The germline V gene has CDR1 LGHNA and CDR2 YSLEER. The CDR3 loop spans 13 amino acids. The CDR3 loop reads CARGGEGNQPQHF.

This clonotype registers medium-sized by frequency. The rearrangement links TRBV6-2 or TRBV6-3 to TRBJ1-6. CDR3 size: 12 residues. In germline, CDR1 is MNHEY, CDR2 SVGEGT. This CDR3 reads CASSGGGEPLHF.

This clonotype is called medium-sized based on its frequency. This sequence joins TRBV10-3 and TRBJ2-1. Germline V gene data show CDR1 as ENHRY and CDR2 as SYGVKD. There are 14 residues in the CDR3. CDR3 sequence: CAISGGGPYNEQFF.

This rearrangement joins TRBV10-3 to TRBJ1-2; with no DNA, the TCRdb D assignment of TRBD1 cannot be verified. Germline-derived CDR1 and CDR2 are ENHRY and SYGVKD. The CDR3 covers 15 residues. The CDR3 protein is CAISVALQGAYGYTF.

CDR3 residues: CASSYASGGDPQYF. The chain has TRBV6-5 and TRBJ2-3; no DNA is available, so the TRBD2 call from TCRdb remains unchecked. This CDR3 comprises 14 residues. Germline CDR1 reads MNHEY; CDR2 reads SVGAGI.

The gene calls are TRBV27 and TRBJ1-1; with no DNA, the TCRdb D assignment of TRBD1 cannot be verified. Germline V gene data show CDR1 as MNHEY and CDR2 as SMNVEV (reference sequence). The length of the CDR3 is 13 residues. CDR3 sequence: CTSSYRVDTEAFF.

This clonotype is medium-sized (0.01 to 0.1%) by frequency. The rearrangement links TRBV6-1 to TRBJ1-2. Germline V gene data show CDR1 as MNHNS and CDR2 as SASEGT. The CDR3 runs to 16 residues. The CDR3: CASSEANLHRPLGYTF.

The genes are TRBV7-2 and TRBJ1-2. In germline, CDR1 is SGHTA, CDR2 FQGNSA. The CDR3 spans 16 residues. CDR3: CASSSSPSTGSYGYTF. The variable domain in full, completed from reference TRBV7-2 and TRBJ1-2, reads GAGVSQSPSNKVTEKGKDVELRCDPISGHTALYWYRQSLGQGLEFLIYFQGNSAPDKSGLPSDRFSAERTGGSVSTLTIQRTQQEDSAVYLCASSSSPSTGSYGYTFGSGTRLTVV.

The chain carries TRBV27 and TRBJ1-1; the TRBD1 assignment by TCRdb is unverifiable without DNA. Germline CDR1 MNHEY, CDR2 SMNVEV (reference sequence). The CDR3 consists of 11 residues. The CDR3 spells CASRYGAWAFF.

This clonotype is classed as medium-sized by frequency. The CDR3 loop reads CASSYDRQLFF. J is TRBJ1-4 and V is TRBV6-6; TCRdb proposes TRBD1, but this gene call is untestable without DNA. CDR3 length equals 11 residues. Germline values: CDR1 MNHNY, CDR2 SVGAGI (reference sequence).

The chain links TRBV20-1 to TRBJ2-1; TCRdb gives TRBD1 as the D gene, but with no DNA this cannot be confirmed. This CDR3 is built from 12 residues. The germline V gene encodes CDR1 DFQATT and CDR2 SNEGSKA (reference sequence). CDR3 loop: CSAERLGRGQFF.

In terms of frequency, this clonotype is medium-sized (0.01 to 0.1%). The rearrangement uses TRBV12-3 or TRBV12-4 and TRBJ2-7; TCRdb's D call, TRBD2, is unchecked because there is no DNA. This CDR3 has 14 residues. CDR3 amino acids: CASSPSGGSYEQYF.

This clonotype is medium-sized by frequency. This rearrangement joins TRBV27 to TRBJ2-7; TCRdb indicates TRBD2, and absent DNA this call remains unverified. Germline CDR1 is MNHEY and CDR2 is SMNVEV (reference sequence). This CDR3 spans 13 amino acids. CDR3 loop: CASSGTSGYEQYF.

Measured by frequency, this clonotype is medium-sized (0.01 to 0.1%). CDR3 region: CASSFVGRAYNEQFF. The rearrangement uses TRBV7-9 and TRBJ2-1; TCRdb's D call of TRBD2 is untestable without DNA. The CDR3 covers 15 residues. Germline V gene lookup returns CDR1 SEHNR and CDR2 FQNEAQ (reference sequence).

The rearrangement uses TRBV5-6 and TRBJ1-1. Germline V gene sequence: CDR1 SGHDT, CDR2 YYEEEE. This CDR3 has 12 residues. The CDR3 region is CASSEDGAEAFF.

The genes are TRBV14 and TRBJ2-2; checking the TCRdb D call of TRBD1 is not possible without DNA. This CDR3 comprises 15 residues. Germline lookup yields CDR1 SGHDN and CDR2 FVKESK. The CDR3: CASTPVGGGTGELFF.

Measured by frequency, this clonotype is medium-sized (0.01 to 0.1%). CDR3 sequence: CASSILRLAGGSTDTQYF. The gene calls are TRBV11-2 and TRBJ2-3; without DNA, the TCRdb call of TRBD2 cannot be checked. The CDR3 loop spans 18 amino acids. Per the germline V gene, CDR1 is SGHAT and CDR2 is FQNNGV.

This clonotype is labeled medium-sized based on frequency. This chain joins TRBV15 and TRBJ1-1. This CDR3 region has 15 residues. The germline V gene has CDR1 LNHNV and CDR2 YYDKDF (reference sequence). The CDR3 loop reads CATSLADARNTEAFF.

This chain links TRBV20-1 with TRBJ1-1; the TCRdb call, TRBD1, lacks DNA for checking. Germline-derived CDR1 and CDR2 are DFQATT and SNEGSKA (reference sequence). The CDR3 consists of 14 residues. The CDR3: CSRDTGTVFTEAFF.

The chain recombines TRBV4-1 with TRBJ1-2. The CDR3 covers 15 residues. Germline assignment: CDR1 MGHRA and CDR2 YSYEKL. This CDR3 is CASSFKIEGAYGYTF.

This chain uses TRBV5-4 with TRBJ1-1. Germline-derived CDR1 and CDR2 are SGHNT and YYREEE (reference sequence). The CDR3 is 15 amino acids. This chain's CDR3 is CASSSDSGVNTEAFF.